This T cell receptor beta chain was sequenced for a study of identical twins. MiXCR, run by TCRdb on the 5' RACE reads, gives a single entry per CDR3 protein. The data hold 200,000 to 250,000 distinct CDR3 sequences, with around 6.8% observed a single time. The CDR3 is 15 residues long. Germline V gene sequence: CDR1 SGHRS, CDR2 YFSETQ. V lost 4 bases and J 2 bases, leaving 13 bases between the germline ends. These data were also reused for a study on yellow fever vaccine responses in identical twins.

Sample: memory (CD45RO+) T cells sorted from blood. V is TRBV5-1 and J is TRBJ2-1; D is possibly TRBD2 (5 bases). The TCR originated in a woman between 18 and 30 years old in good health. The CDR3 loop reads CASSPRAGTYNEQFF. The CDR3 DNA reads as TGCGCCAGCAGCCCGAGGGCGGGTACCTACAATGAGCAGTTCTTC.